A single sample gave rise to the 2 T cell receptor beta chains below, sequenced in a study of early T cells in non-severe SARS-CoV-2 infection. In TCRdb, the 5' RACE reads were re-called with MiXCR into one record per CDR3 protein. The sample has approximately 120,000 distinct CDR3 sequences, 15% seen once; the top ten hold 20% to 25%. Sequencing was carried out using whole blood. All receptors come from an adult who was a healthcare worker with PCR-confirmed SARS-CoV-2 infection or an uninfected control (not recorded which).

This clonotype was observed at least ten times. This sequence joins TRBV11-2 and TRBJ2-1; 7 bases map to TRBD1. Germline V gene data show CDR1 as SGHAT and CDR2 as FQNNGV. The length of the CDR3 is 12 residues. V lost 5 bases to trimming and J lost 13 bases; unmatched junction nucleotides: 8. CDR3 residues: CASSGMGQFQFF. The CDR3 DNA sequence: TGTGCCAGCAGCGGAATGGGACAGTTTCAGTTCTTC.

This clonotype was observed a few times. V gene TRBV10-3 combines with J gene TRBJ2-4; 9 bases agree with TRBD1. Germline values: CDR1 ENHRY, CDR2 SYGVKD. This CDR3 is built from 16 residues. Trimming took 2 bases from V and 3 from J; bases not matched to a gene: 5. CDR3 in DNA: TGTGCCATCAGTGAGACCGGGACAGGGCACAAAAACATTCAGTACTTC. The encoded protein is CAISETGTGHKNIQYF.